The 10 T cell receptor beta chains below all came from one sample that was sequenced in a study of blood T cell repertoires in COVID-19 (TCRdb year 2020). Libraries were made using the immunoSEQ multiplex PCR assay. Imported from immuneACCESS, the table was reduced by TCRdb to in-frame sequences with V and J called. These copies leave out some clones; in studies compared against another copy, an unresolved V gene accounts for under half, and the cause of the remainder is not known. The sample table contains around 150,000 clones; only one count was recorded for 70% to 85% of them. 22% of the sample is held by the ten biggest clonotypes. The sample consisted of peripheral blood. Receptors originate from an elderly woman with acute or convalescent COVID-19.

This sequence joins TRBV7-2 and TRBJ2-1, with 8 nucleotides matching TRBD2. This CDR3 spans 14 amino acids. Trimming took 1 base from V and 10 from J; bases not matched to a gene: 6. Germline loops: CDR1 SGHTA, CDR2 FQGNSA. CDR3 nucleotide sequence: TGTGCCAGCAGCTTAGTGGGACTAGTTAGCGAGCAGTTCTTC. This translates into CASSLVGLVSEQFF.

The table lists this clone with a count of one. This sequence joins TRBV19 and TRBJ2-3; 9 bases fit TRBD2. This CDR3 spans 16 amino acids. CDR1 is LNHDA, CDR2 SQIVND, per germline (reference sequence). V dropped 3 bases and J dropped 2; count of bases not matched to a gene: 6. As DNA, the CDR3 is TGTGCCAGTAGTATGGGACTAGCAAGGTCCACAGATACGCAGTATTTT. Translated: CASSMGLARSTDTQYF.

The chain joins TRBV25-1 to TRBJ1-1, with D uncertain. The CDR3 covers 15 residues. The V end lost 4 bases, the J end lost 3 bases, and 15 bases lay between the germline ends. Germline lookup yields CDR1 MGHDK and CDR2 SYGVNS. The chain's CDR3 is CASSGGVGDYTEAFF. CDR3 coding DNA: TGTGCCAGCAGTGGGGGAGTAGGAGACTACACTGAAGCTTTCTTT. Full variable domain (missing parts from reference TRBV25-1 and TRBJ1-1): EADIYQTPRYLVIGTGKKITLECSQTMGHDKMYWYQQDPGMELHLIHYSYGVNSTEKGDLSSESTVSRIRTEHFPLTLESARPSHTSQYLCASSGGVGDYTEAFFGQGTRLTVV.

The chain has TRBV15 and TRBJ2-1; a weak D match, TRBD2 (6 bases). The V end was cut by 0 bases, the J end by 6 bases, with 12 bases between. The germline gives CDR1 LNHNV, CDR2 YYDKDF (reference sequence). The CDR3 sequence is 15 residues long. The CDR3 DNA is TGTGCCACCAGCAGAGATCGTTACGGGAGCAATGAGCAGTTCTTC. Translated: CATSRDRYGSNEQFF.

This clone occurred once. The chain joins TRBV5-1 to TRBJ2-7, with 10 bases matching TRBD1. Germline loops: CDR1 SGHRS, CDR2 YFSETQ. J was trimmed by 4 bases and V by 6 bases; bases with no gene match: 7. This CDR3 comprises 14 residues. Written as DNA, the CDR3 is TGCGCCAGCAAATATGGGACAGGGGATTACGAGCAGTACTTC. Its translation: CASKYGTGDYEQYF.

This sequence joins TRBV19 and TRBJ1-4; tentatively, D is TRBD1 (6 bases). This CDR3 contains 16 residues. The V end was cut by 5 bases, the J end by 8 bases, with 21 bases between. CDR1 and CDR2 from the germline V gene are LNHDA and SQIVND (reference sequence). In nucleotides, the CDR3 is TGTGCCAGTAGTGCCTTGACAGGACAACGTGACGAAAAACTGTTTTTT. This encodes CASSALTGQRDEKLFF.

This clone was counted at least ten times. This same CDR3 is encoded by further DNA sequences in the sample. This chain links TRBV5-1 with TRBJ2-2; 10 nucleotides match TRBD2. The CDR3 extends over 16 amino acids. Looked up from germline, CDR1 is SGHRS and CDR2 is YFSETQ. V lost 2 bases, J lost 0 bases, and 1 base stayed unmatched. Here the CDR3 DNA reads TGCGCCAGCAGCTTAGGACTAGCGGCGAACACCGGGGAGCTGTTTTTT. Protein sequence: CASSLGLAANTGELFF. The whole variable domain, remainder taken from reference TRBV5-1 and TRBJ2-2, is KAGVTQTPRYLIKTRGQQVTLSCSPISGHRSVSWYQQTPGQGLQFLFEYFSETQRNKGNFPGRFSGRQFSNSRSEMNVSTLELGDSALYLCASSLGLAANTGELFFGEGSRLTVL.

V is TRBV24-1 and J is TRBJ1-4, with 11 bases identical to TRBD1. In germline, CDR1 is KGHDR, CDR2 SFDVKD. J gave up 3 bases and V 4 bases, and 6 bases lay outside the gene matches. The CDR3 sequence is 17 residues long. The CDR3 loop reads CATSERGQGGANEKLFF. Written as DNA, the CDR3 is TGTGCCACCAGTGAGCGGGGACAGGGGGGAGCTAATGAAAAACTGTTTTTT.

This chain links TRBV24-1 with TRBJ2-1; 8 bases are a match to TRBD2. The CDR3 runs 14 residues. V was clipped by 6 bases and J by 2 bases; unmatched bases: 2. In germline, CDR1 is KGHDR, CDR2 SFDVKD. The CDR3 DNA reads TGTGCCACCAGTTTAGCGGGACCCTACAATGAGCAGTTCTTC. The encoded protein is CATSLAGPYNEQFF.

The chain joins TRBV6-2 or TRBV6-3 to TRBJ1-4; D not resolved. The germline V gene encodes CDR1 MNHEY and CDR2 SVGEGT. V was shortened by 4 bases and J by 7 bases, with 10 bases between the two germline ends. CDR3 length equals 13 residues. CDR3 bases: TGTGCCAGCAGTTTCCCCGGGATTGAAAAACTGTTTTTT. The encoded protein is CASSFPGIEKLFF.